These 5 T cell receptor beta chains were all obtained from the same sample, sequenced in a study of blood T cell repertoires in COVID-19. TCRdb keeps only in-frame clones here, not all; method: immunoSEQ multiplex PCR. The profile shows fewer than 350,000 clones, just under 85% of them singletons. The sample was peripheral blood. The receptors derive from a woman between 50 and 59 years old with active or convalescent COVID-19.

The gene calls are TRBV2 and TRBJ1-4; TRBD1 matches 8 bases. The junction had 3 bases not matched to a gene; V was cut back by 4 bases and J by 11 bases. CDR1 SNHLY and CDR2 FYNNEI come from the germline V gene. This CDR3 has 12 amino acids. CDR3 in DNA: TGTGCCAGCAGTGCGACAGGGGAGAAACTGTTTTTT. Translating it yields CASSATGEKLFF.

V gene TRBV7-6 combines with J gene TRBJ2-7, with TRBD2 matching over 13 bases. CDR1 and CDR2 from the germline V gene are SGHVS and FNYEAQ. Trimming took 1 base from V and 9 from J; bases not matched to a gene: 18. This CDR3 region has 19 residues. CDR3 nucleotide sequence: TGTGCCAGCAGCTTAGAACTCCCGGGACTAGCGGGACCCGGCCTTTGGCAGTACTTC. Residues: CASSLELPGLAGPGLWQYF.

This chain joins TRBV6-6 and TRBJ2-1; 9 nucleotides match TRBD2. V gave up 5 bases and J gave up 2 bases; unmatched junction bases: 10. Germline CDR1 MNHNY, CDR2 SVGAGI (reference sequence). This CDR3 contains 17 residues. The CDR3 DNA reads as TGTGCCAGCAGTCCTTACCCGGGACTAGCTGCCTACAATGAGCAGTTCTTC. Amino acid sequence: CASSPYPGLAAYNEQFF.

This clone came up once. The genes are TRBV5-6 and TRBJ2-3, with TRBD1 matching 7 bases. Germline lookup yields CDR1 SGHDT and CDR2 YYEEEE. There are 15 residues in the CDR3. V lost 2 bases, J lost 4 bases, and 7 bases stayed unmatched. CDR3 sequence reads: CASSFRQGRADTQYF. In DNA, the CDR3 is TGTGCCAGCAGCTTCCGACAGGGTAGGGCAGATACGCAGTATTTT.

In this sample, this clone turned up a few times. J is TRBJ2-1 and V is TRBV5-1, with TRBD2 matching 11 bases. The CDR3 spans 15 residues. Germline V gene sequence: CDR1 SGHRS, CDR2 YFSETQ. V gave up 4 bases and J gave up 7 bases; unmatched junction bases: 7. The CDR3 coding sequence is TGCGCCAGCAGCCCCCTGACTAGCGGGATAAATGAGCAGTTCTTC. Translated: CASSPLTSGINEQFF. Together with reference TRBV5-1 and TRBJ2-1, the CDR3 gives the full variable domain: KAGVTQTPRYLIKTRGQQVTLSCSPISGHRSVSWYQQTPGQGLQFLFEYFSETQRNKGNFPGRFSGRQFSNSRSEMNVSTLELGDSALYLCASSPLTSGINEQFFGPGTRLTVL.